This T cell receptor (beta chain) was documented in a study of cytomegalovirus exposure and HLA in healthy donors. The V gene end was trimmed by 2 bases and the J gene end by 6 bases; junction bases not matched to a gene: 5. Germline CDR1 SGHRS, CDR2 YFSETQ. The CDR3 spans 15 residues. This clone appeared a single time. 13 Jbeta primers and 60 Vbeta primers were used for the PCR. Some clones are missing from TCRdb's copy, which holds only in-frame ones; the method was immunoSEQ multiplex PCR. The sample yields 200,000 or so clones, roughly 80% seen once. The J gene is TRBJ2-2, the V gene TRBV5-1, with 9 bases fitting TRBD1. Specimen: PBMCs. This TCR came from a man aged 40-49 years in good health and CMV-seropositive. The CDR3 region is CASSFGTGRAGELFF. As DNA, the CDR3 is TGCGCCAGCAGCTTTGGGACAGGGCGCGCCGGGGAGCTGTTTTTT.